Given below is one T cell receptor beta chain in context. This clone's antigen is unknown. No base-level quality is on record; no much larger clone is a single base apart. TCRbeta CDR3 regions were amplified from genomic DNA using the immunoSEQ Assay, a bias-controlled multiplex PCR. As for the original processing: The number of nucleated cells in each sample was estimated by amplification of reference gene primers within the assay. To quantify the absolute abundance of each unique TCRbeta CDR3 rearrangement, sequence reads were collapsed and filtered. For each sample, productive Simpson clonality was calculated as the square root of Simpson's diversity index over productive rearrangements. The immuneACCESS repertoire file appears here via TCRdb, limited to in-frame rearrangements. These files lack a portion of the clones; in checked studies, under half of the deficit traces to unresolved V genes, and the cause of the others is not known. D and trimming come from the DNA, and the V and J calls and clone size come from that table. This sample is represented by 90,000 to 150,000 clones; roughly 79% of them were singletons. Clones ranked in the top ten supply about 10% of the sample.

V loses 7 bases, J loses 2 bases, and the germline ends lie 9 bases apart. CDR3 length: 12 amino acids, cysteine to phenylalanine. This entry keeps only the CDR3 DNA: 36 bases, framed from base 1. CDR1 and CDR2 are read off the germline V gene as MNHEY and SVGAGI. The data were taken from a study of blood T cell repertoires in COVID-19 (TCRdb year 2020). General notes on the study: The collaborator samples originated in the United States, Italy and Spain and spanned the acute and convalescent phases of COVID-19. The prospective study material was composed of cDNA or gDNA derived from T cells, B-cell-depleted T cells, or PBMCs. Subjects who had been exposed to COVID-19, were actively infected with it, or had recovered from it provided the deeply sampled blood TCRbeta repertoires that made up the dataset. A freely available public database, intended as a resource for researchers studying the immune response to SARS-CoV-2, is where the repertoires were released. Samples were obtained from the ongoing ImmuneRACE study (first 160 participants) and from about 1,300 subjects provided by 6 global collaborators. Nearly every sample came with metadata listing a de-identified subject ID, COVID-19 status, age in years and sex. Where HLA class I and class II types were available, the types were taken from metadata supplied by the sample provider, not from assay-based typing.

Each collaborating institution followed its own protocols to collect whole blood in K2EDTA tubes. For TCRbeta analysis, collaborators shipped samples as frozen whole blood, isolated PBMCs, or DNA extracted from either of those sample types. The paper's findings and limits, for the study overall: Clinical and demographic metadata were provided uncurated, with the amount varying by source and participant.

The origin of this receptor is a human donor in a cohort sampled during active COVID-19. The sample comprised peripheral blood. The rearranged segments are TRBV6-5 and TRBJ2-7; a confident D gene designation cannot be given. The bases are TGTGCCAGCACTAACCCACCCTACGAGCAGTACTTC. This is translated as CASTNPPYEQYF.